Listed below are T cell receptor beta chains from one sample, sequenced in a study of beta chain features in type 1 diabetes. Repertoires were generated with immunoSEQ multiplex PCR, while TCRdb's copy carries only in-frame clones and drops some. The table includes fewer than 18,000 clones, roughly 76% detected once. Input material: stem cell memory CD4+ T cells from blood. Every receptor here comes from a woman under 30 with type 1 diabetes. Each CDR3 is given with its conserved first and last residue. D genes are given only for firm matches. The size entry is marked missing in some rows and otherwise reads once, few, many or a size class.

d_gene	v_gene	abundance	len	j_gene	CDR3aa	CDR3nt
NA	TRBV27	NA	13	TRBJ2-7	CASKVRDSYEQYF	TGTGCCAGCAAGGTCCGGGACTCCTACGAGCAGTACTTC
NA	TRBV7-2	NA	15	TRBJ1-4	CASSANQGTNEKLFF	TGTGCCAGCAGCGCTAACCAGGGAACTAATGAAAAACTGTTTTTT
TRBD1	TRBV11-2	NA	14	TRBJ2-5	CASSPQGLGETQYF	TGTGCCAGCAGCCCACAGGGGTTGGGAGAGACCCAGTACTTC
NA	TRBV19	NA	15	TRBJ2-7	CASSLLSARVYEQYF	TGTGCCAGTAGTTTGTTATCTGCGCGAGTTTACGAGCAGTACTTC
TRBD1	TRBV12-5	NA	16	TRBJ2-5	CASGLVVTGSAETQYF	TGTGCTAGTGGTTTGGTAGTGACAGGGTCGGCTGAGACCCAGTACTTC
TRBD1	TRBV4-1	NA	17	TRBJ2-1	CASSQGPGQVTYNEQFF	TGCGCCAGCAGCCAGGGTCCGGGACAGGTTACCTACAATGAGCAGTTCTTC
TRBD1	TRBV7-2	few	13	TRBJ2-1	CASSLGDRGRQFF	TGTGCCAGCAGCTTAGGGGACAGGGGGAGGCAGTTCTTC
NA	TRBV19	NA	14	TRBJ1-1	CASSPRRGDTEAFF	TGTGCCAGTAGTCCGAGGAGGGGCGACACTGAAGCTTTCTTT
TRBD2	TRBV7-2	few	16	TRBJ2-1	CASSLAGGAAYNEQFF	TGTGCCAGCAGCTTAGCGGGAGGGGCAGCCTACAATGAGCAGTTCTTC
TRBD2	TRBV18	once	17	TRBJ2-1	CASSQTVSAGGGNEQFF	TGTGCCAGCTCACAAACCGTTTCAGCGGGAGGGGGAAATGAGCAGTTCTTC
TRBD1	TRBV5-1	NA	17	TRBJ2-1	CASSEPRGTGVTSEQFF	TGCGCCAGCAGCGAGCCCCGCGGGACAGGGGTGACTAGTGAGCAGTTCTTC
NA	TRBV9	NA	16	TRBJ1-1	CASSVLSGHLNTEAFF	TGTGCCAGCAGCGTATTATCTGGACATCTGAACACTGAAGCTTTCTTT
NA	TRBV7-2	NA	15	TRBJ1-1	CASSFPRSGVTEAFF	TGTGCCAGCAGCTTCCCAAGGTCAGGGGTCACTGAAGCTTTCTTT
TRBD2	TRBV6-5	NA	15	TRBJ2-3	CASSLRLAGTDTQYF	TGTGCCAGCAGTCTGAGACTAGCGGGCACAGATACGCAGTATTTT
TRBD2	TRBV2	NA	14	TRBJ2-1	CASRESGGYNEQFF	TGTGCCAGCAGGGAGAGCGGGGGCTACAATGAGCAGTTCTTC
TRBD2	TRBV10-3	NA	12	TRBJ2-7	CASSGSPYEQYF	TGTGCCTCCAGCGGGAGCCCCTACGAGCAGTACTTC
NA	TRBV30	NA	12	TRBJ1-2	CAWSAGNYGYTF	TGTGCCTGGAGTGCGGGAAACTATGGCTACACCTTC
NA	TRBV7-6	few	12	TRBJ2-2	CATQGFSGELFF	TGTGCCACCCAGGGTTTCAGCGGGGAGCTGTTTTTT
NA	TRBV12-5	NA	16	TRBJ2-1	CASGLVVTRDYNEQFF	TGTGCTAGTGGTTTGGTAGTGACTAGGGATTACAATGAGCAGTTCTTC
TRBD2	TRBV11-2	NA	14	TRBJ2-4	CASSSLRLARIQYF	TGTGCCAGCAGCTCCCTCCGACTAGCGCGCATTCAGTACTTC
TRBD1	TRBV18	NA	15	TRBJ2-5	CASSQGTGGAETQYF	TGTGCCAGCTCGCAAGGGACAGGGGGCGCGGAGACCCAGTACTTC
TRBD1	TRBV19	NA	12	TRBJ2-7	CASSIVSGGQEF	TGTGCCAGTAGTATAGTCAGTGGAGGACAGGAGTTC
NA	TRBV10-2	once	11	TRBJ2-1	CASSESSEQFF	TGCGCCAGCAGTGAGTCCAGTGAGCAGTTCTTC
NA	TRBV5-6	NA	13	TRBJ2-2	CASSPTGAGELFF	TGTGCCAGCAGCCCCACGGGGGCCGGGGAGCTGTTTTTT
TRBD2	TRBV18	NA	16	TRBJ2-2	CASSPGSGRATGELFF	TGTGCCAGCTCACCGGGGAGCGGGAGAGCCACCGGGGAGCTGTTTTTT
TRBD2	TRBV19	few	14	TRBJ2-7	CASSFSGGPYEQYF	TGTGCCAGTAGCTTTAGCGGGGGCCCCTACGAGCAGTACTTC
TRBD1	TRBV4-3	NA	17	TRBJ2-1	CASSHRVRTGLYNEQFF	TGCGCCAGCAGCCACAGGGTCAGGACAGGGCTTTACAATGAGCAGTTCTTC
TRBD1	TRBV30	few	13	TRBJ1-2	CAWLKGSGTGLTF	TGTGCCTGGCTTAAGGGGTCCGGGACAGGGCTTACCTTC
TRBD2	TRBV5-4	few	16	TRBJ2-3	CASRSGTSGRTDTQYF	TGTGCCAGCAGGTCCGGGACTAGCGGGAGAACAGATACGCAGTATTTT
NA	TRBV19	NA	14	TRBJ1-2	CASSNSEGWLGYTF	TGTGCCAGTAGTAATTCAGAGGGTTGGTTGGGCTACACCTTC
TRBD1	TRBV11-2	once	14	TRBJ1-1	CASSLVAGGTEAFF	TGTGCCAGCAGCTTAGTGGCAGGGGGCACTGAAGCTTTCTTT
NA	TRBV5-1	NA	18	TRBJ1-1	CASSLVSVQGVMNTEAFF	TGCGCCAGCAGCTTGGTCTCGGTACAGGGTGTGATGAACACTGAAGCTTTCTTT
NA	TRBV7-2	few	17	TRBJ2-1	CASSLVYPGVVGNEQFF	TGTGCCAGCAGCTTAGTTTATCCGGGAGTGGTGGGCAATGAGCAGTTCTTC
NA	TRBV29-1	NA	13	TRBJ2-1	CSVVRGHANEQFF	TGCAGCGTTGTTCGTGGCCATGCCAATGAGCAGTTCTTC
NA	TRBV30	NA	11	TRBJ2-1	CAWSPRQKQFF	TGTGCCTGGAGTCCCCGACAGAAGCAGTTCTTC
TRBD1	TRBV4-1	NA	17	TRBJ1-2	CASSPDGTDKLDYGYTF	TGCGCCAGCAGCCCAGATGGGACAGACAAATTGGACTATGGCTACACCTTC
NA	TRBV11-2	NA	12	TRBJ1-1	CASSNRLAEAFF	TGTGCCAGCAGCAACCGACTGGCTGAAGCTTTCTTT
TRBD2	TRBV7-9	NA	15	TRBJ2-3	CASSSSGASTDTQYF	TGTGCCAGCAGCTCTAGCGGGGCTAGCACAGATACGCAGTATTTT
NA	TRBV5-4	few	13	TRBJ2-1	CASSTDMPNEQFF	TGTGCCAGCAGCACGGACATGCCCAATGAGCAGTTCTTC
TRBD1	TRBV19	NA	15	TRBJ2-5	CASSIGTVHQETQYF	TGTGCCAGTAGTATCGGGACAGTCCACCAAGAGACCCAGTACTTC
TRBD1	TRBV5-4	NA	15	TRBJ2-5	CASSLETGGGETQYF	TGTGCCAGCAGCTTGGAAACAGGGGGCGGAGAGACCCAGTACTTC
NA	TRBV2	NA	12	TRBJ2-1	CASREGIAEQFF	TGTGCCAGCAGAGAGGGAATCGCTGAGCAGTTCTTC
NA	TRBV7-2	few	13	TRBJ1-2	CASSLGQPNGYTF	TGTGCCAGCAGCTTAGGACAACCAAATGGCTACACCTTC
NA	TRBV7-9	NA	16	TRBJ2-1	CASSLEGGTSYNEQFF	TGTGCCAGCAGCTTAGAGGGCGGGACCTCCTACAATGAGCAGTTCTTC
NA	TRBV6-5	few	15	TRBJ1-1	CASSPRGVRRTEAFF	TGTGCCAGCAGCCCCCGGGGGGTAAGGAGAACTGAAGCTTTCTTT
NA	TRBV28	NA	16	TRBJ2-3	CASSFGSGRGTDTQYF	TGTGCCAGCAGTTTCGGTTCTGGCAGGGGAACAGATACGCAGTATTTT
TRBD1	TRBV5-1	NA	15	TRBJ2-7	CASSLEIDRGYEQYF	TGCGCCAGCAGCTTGGAGATCGACAGGGGTTACGAGCAGTACTTC
NA	TRBV19	few	16	TRBJ2-5	CASSGSAGNPQETQYF	TGTGCCAGCTCAGGAAGTGCGGGAAACCCCCAAGAGACCCAGTACTTC
NA	TRBV19	few	13	TRBJ1-5	CASSIRGNQPQHF	TGTGCCAGTAGTATAAGGGGAAATCAGCCCCAGCATTTT
NA	TRBV7-9	NA	14	TRBJ2-1	CASSLAVFYNEQFF	TGTGCCAGCAGCTTAGCCGTTTTCTACAATGAGCAGTTCTTC
NA	TRBV29-1	NA	13	TRBJ2-2	CSVDGQNTGELFF	TGCAGCGTTGATGGACAGAACACCGGGGAGCTGTTTTTT